This TCR beta chain was identified in a study of blood T cell repertoires in COVID-19. Study-level background: COVID-19 samples from acute and convalescent phases originated in the United States, Italy and Spain. PBMCs, B-cell-depleted T cells, or T cells were the source of the cDNA or gDNA that made up the material.

In the authors' workflow: Using reference gene primer amplification, nucleated cell counts were estimated. TCRdb's table, derived via immunoSEQ multiplex PCR, lists solely in-frame clones and lacks some. V, J and clone size are those of that table, while D and trimming were read from the DNA. The repertoire holds roughly 220,000 clones, with around 86% as singletons. CDR3 length equals 16 residues. V was pared by 3 bases and J by 4 bases, with 6 bases of the junction left unmatched. Germline CDR1 and CDR2: SGHNT and YYREEE (reference sequence). The TCR comes from a man of 80 years or more with acute or convalescent COVID-19. What was sequenced was peripheral blood. This chain connects TRBV5-4 to TRBJ1-3, with TRBD1 matching over 11 bases. CDR3: CASSSGQGAGGNTIYF. As DNA, the CDR3 is TGTGCCAGCAGCTCCGGACAGGGGGCGGGAGGAAACACCATATATTTT.